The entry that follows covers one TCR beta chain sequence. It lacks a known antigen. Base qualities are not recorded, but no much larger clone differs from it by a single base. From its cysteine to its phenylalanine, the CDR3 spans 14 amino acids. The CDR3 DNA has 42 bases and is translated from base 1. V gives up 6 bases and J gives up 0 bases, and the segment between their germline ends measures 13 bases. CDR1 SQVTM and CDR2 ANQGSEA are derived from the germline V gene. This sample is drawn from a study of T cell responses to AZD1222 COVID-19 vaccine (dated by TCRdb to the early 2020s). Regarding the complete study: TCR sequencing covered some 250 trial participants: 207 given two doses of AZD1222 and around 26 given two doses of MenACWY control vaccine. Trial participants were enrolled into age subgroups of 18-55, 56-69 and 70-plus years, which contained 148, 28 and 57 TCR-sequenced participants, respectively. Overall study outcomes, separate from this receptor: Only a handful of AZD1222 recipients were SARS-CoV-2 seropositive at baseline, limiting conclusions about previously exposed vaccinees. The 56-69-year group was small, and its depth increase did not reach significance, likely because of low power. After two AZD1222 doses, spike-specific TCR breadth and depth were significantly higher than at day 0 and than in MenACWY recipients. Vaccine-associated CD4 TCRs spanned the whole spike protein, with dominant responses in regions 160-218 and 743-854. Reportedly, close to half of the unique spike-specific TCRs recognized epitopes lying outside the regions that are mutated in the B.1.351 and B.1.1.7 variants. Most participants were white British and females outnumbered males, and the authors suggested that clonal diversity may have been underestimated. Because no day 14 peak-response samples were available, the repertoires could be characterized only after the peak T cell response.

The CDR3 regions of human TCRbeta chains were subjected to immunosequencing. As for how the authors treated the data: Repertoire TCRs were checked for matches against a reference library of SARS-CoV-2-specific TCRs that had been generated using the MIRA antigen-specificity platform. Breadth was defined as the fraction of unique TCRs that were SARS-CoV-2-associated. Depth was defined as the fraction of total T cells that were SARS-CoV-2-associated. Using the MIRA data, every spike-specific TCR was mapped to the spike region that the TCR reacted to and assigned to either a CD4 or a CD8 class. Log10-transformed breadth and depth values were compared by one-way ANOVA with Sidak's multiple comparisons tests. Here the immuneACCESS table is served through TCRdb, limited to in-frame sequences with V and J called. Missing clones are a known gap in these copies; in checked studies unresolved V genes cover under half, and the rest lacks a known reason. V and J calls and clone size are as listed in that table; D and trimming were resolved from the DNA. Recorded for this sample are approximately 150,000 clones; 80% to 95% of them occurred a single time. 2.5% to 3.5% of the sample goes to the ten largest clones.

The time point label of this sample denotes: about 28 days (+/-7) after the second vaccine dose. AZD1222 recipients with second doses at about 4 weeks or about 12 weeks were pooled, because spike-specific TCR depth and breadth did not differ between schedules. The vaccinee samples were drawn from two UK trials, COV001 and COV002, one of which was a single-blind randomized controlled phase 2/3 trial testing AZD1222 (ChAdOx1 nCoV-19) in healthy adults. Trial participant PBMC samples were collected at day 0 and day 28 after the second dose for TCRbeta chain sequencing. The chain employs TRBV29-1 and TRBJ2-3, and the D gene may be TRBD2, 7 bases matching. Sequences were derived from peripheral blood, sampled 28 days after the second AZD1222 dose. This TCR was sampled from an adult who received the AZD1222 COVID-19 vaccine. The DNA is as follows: TGCAGCGTCGAGGGGGGGTCTAGCACAGATACGCAGTATTTT. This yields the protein CSVEGGSSTDTQYF.